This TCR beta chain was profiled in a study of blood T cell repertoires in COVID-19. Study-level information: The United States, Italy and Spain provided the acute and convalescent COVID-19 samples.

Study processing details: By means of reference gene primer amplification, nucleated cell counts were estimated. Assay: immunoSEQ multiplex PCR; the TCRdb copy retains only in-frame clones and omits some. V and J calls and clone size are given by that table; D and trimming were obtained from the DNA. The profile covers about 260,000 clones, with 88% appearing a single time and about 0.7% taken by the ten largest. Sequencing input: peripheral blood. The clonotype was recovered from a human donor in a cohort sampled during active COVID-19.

CDR3: CAIRGASSGDEQFF. The CDR3 region has the DNA TGTGCCATCAGGGGAGCTTCCTCTGGGGATGAGCAGTTCTTC. The rearrangement links TRBV10-3 to TRBJ2-1; tentatively, D is TRBD2 (5 bases). This CDR3 comprises 14 residues. Germline V lookup: CDR1 ENHRY, CDR2 SYGVKD. Trimming shortened V by 6 bases and J by 8 bases, and 17 bases separated the two germline ends.